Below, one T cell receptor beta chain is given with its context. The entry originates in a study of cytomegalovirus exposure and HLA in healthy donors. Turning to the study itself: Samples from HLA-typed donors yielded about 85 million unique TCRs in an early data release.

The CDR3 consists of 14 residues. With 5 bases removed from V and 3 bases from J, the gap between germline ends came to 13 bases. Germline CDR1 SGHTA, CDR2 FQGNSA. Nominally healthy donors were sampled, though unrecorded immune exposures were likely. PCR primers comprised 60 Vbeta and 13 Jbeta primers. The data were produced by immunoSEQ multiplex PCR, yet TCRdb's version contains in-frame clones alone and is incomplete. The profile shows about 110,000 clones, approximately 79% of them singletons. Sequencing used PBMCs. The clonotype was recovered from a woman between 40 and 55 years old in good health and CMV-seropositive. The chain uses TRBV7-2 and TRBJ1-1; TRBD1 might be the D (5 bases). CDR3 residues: CASSPVGQHTEAFF. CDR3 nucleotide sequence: TGTGCCAGCAGCCCCGTGGGGCAGCACACTGAAGCTTTCTTT.